This entry lists 10 T cell receptor beta chains sequenced from one sample in a study of regulatory T cells in long-lasting Graves disease. Stated time point: newly diagnosed GD, antithyroid drugs for less than 3 months. Researchers made the TCR library from RNA that was extracted from PBMCs. Arm-PCR of CDR3 regions and iRepertoire HTBI primers were the basis on which TCR beta libraries were built. One entry per CDR3 protein results from TCRdb running MiXCR on the multiplex PCR reads. The sample holds 440,000 or so distinct CDR3 sequences, 15% seen once. This sample was also put to use in a study of T cells in Graves' hyperthyroidism and ophthalmopathy.

Material: peripheral blood mononuclear cells (PBMCs), obtained at new diagnosis, from a patient treated with antithyroid drugs. The receptors shown here come from a woman aged 25-40 years with Graves disease.

The rearrangement joins TRBV25-1 to TRBJ1-4; D might be TRBD1 (6 bases). The V end was cut by 3 bases, the J end by 7 bases, with 9 bases between. The V gene's germline CDR1 is MGHDK and CDR2 SYGVNS. The CDR3 has 13 residues. This CDR3 is CASSEGAGEKLFF. For the CDR3, the DNA is TGTGCCAGCAGTGAGGGGGCTGGTGAAAAACTGTTTTTT.

This clonotype has at least ten counts. This rearrangement joins TRBV20-1 to TRBJ2-1; D possibly corresponds to TRBD2 (5 bases). Trimming left V 0 bases short and J 3 bases short, with 12 bases between. CDR1 and CDR2 (germline): DFQATT, SNEGSKA (reference sequence). The CDR3 spans 15 residues. The CDR3 DNA reads as TGCAGTGCTAGAGATCTTGCAAGCGGCTACAATGAGCAGTTCTTC. Its translation: CSARDLASGYNEQFF.

In its sample, this clonotype was seen many times. J is TRBJ1-1 and V is TRBV29-1; 8 nucleotides agree with TRBD1. The CDR3 is 14 residues long. Germline loops: CDR1 SQVTM, CDR2 ANQGSEA. V lost 6 bases to trimming and J lost 2 bases; unmatched junction nucleotides: 8. The CDR3 DNA reads as TGCAGCGTGGACAGGGTAGCCGATAACACTGAAGCTTTCTTT. It is translated as CSVDRVADNTEAFF.

Ten or more counts support this clonotype. The rearrangement joins TRBV4-1 to TRBJ1-4, with D perhaps matching TRBD1 (5 bases). V lost 3 bases, J lost 7 bases, and 9 bases lay in between. The length of the CDR3 is 13 residues. Germline V gene sequence: CDR1 MGHRA, CDR2 YSYEKL. The CDR3 DNA reads TGCGCCAGCAGCCACCCGGGGGGTGAAAAACTGTTTTTT. Encoded protein: CASSHPGGEKLFF.

Many counts were recorded for this clonotype. This sequence joins TRBV28 and TRBJ2-5; 8 positions match TRBD1. The CDR3 has 16 amino acids. Germline CDR1 reads MDHEN; CDR2 reads SYDVKM. J gave up 4 bases and V 5 bases, and 12 bases lay outside the gene matches. The CDR3 loop reads CASSPSTGVSSETQYF. CDR3 nucleotides: TGTGCCAGCAGTCCATCGACAGGGGTATCTTCAGAGACCCAGTACTTC. The full variable domain, in which reference TRBV28 and TRBJ2-5 provide the parts outside the CDR3, is DVKVTQSSRYLVKRTGEKVFLECVQDMDHENMFWYRQDPGLGLRLIYFSYDVKMKEKGDIPEGYSVSREKKERFSLILESASTNQTSMYLCASSPSTGVSSETQYFGPGTRLLVL.

This clonotype was seen at least ten times. This chain links TRBV3-1 with TRBJ1-5, with a possible D match to TRBD1 (5 bases). V shed 5 bases and J shed 2 bases, with 13 bases lying between them. This CDR3 is built from 15 residues. Germline loops: CDR1 LGHDT, CDR2 YNNKEL (reference sequence). CDR3 loop: CASSERGGGNQPQHF. CDR3 nucleotides: TGTGCCAGCAGCGAGCGTGGAGGGGGCAATCAGCCCCAGCATTTT. Based on the CDR3 plus reference TRBV3-1 and TRBJ1-5, the full variable domain is DTAVSQTPKYLVTQMGNDKSIKCEQNLGHDTMYWYKQDSKKFLKIMFSYNNKELIINETVPNRFSPKSPDKAHLNLHINSLELGDSAVYFCASSERGGGNQPQHFGDGTRLSIL.

This clonotype has ten or more counts. V is TRBV10-3 and J is TRBJ1-1; D gene unclear. CDR3 length: 14 residues. V was clipped by 10 bases and J by 5 bases, with 20 bases between them. The V gene's germline CDR1 is ENHRY and CDR2 SYGVKD. The CDR3 protein is CATTLSAFGTEAFF. The CDR3 coding sequence is TGTGCCACCACCCTAAGTGCTTTTGGGACTGAAGCTTTCTTT.

This clonotype was found a few times. A much larger clonotype is one base distant, so this may be a read error. This chain joins TRBV5-1 and TRBJ1-1, with a tentative D call TRBD1 (5 bases). CDR1 is SGHRS and CDR2 is YFSETQ in the germline V gene. This CDR3 spans 13 amino acids. DNA of the CDR3: TGCGCCAGCAGCGGGCAGGGTGGCACTGGAGCTTTCTTT. It is translated as CASSGQGGTGAFF.

As to this clonotype: This sequence may be a read error, since a much larger clone differs from it by one base. The chain joins TRBV18 to TRBJ2-3; the D is unclear. The DNA end is more similar to TRBJ1-1, so the J call may be wrong. In germline, CDR1 is KGHSH, CDR2 LQKENI. The CDR3 has 14 amino acids. The DNA of the CDR3 is TGTGCCAGCTCACCGGCGTTCGAGGTGCCTGAAGCTTTCTTT. Translated, it gives CASSPAFEVPEAFF.

The sample holds many counts of this clonotype. The genes are TRBV2 and TRBJ2-2; D unresolved. CDR1 and CDR2 from the germline V gene are SNHLY and FYNNEI. CDR3 length: 15 residues. With 6 bases removed from V and 0 bases from J, the gap between germline ends came to 11 bases. CDR3 residues: CASRARNANTGELFF. CDR3 sequence (DNA): TGTGCCAGCAGAGCACGCAACGCGAACACCGGGGAGCTGTTTTTT.